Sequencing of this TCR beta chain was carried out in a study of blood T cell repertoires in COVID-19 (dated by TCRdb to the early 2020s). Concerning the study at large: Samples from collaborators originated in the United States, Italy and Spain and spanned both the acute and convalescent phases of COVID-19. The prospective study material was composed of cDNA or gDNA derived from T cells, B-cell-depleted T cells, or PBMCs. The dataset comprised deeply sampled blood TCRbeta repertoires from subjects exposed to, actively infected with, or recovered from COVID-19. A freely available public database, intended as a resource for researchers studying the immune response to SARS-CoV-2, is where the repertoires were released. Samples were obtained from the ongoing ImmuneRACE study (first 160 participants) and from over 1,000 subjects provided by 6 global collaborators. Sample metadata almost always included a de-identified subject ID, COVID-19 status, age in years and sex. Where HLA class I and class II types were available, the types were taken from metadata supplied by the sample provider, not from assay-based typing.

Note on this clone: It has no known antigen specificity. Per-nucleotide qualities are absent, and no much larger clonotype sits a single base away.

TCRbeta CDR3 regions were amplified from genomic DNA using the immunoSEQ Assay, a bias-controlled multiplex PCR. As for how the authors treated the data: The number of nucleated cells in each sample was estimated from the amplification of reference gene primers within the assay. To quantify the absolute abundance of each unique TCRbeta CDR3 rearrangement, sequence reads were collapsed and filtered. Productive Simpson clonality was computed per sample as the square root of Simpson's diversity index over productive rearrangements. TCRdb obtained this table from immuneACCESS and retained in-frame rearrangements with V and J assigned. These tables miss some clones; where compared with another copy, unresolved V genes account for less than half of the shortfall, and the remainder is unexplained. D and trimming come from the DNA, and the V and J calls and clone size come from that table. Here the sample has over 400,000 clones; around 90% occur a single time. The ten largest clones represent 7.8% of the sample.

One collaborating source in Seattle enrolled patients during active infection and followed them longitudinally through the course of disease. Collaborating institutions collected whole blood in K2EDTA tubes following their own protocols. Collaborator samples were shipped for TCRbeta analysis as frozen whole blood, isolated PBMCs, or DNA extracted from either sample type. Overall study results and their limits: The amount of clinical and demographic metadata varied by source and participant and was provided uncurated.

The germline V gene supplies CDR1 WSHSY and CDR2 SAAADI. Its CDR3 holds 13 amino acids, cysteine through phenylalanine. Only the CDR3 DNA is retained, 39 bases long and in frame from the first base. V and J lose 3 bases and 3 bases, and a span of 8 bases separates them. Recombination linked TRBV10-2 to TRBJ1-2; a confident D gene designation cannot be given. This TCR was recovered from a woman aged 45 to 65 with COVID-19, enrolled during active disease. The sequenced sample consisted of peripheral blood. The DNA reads TGCGCCAGCAGTGAATTCGCAGACTATGGCTACACCTTC. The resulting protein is CASSEFADYGYTF.